This entry describes one T cell receptor (beta chain). This clonotype was seen many times. Its binding antigen is unknown. No base quality information exists; no much larger clone differs at one position. The TCR beta CDR3 regions were amplified from the RNA transcripts. For the first round of RT-PCR on the TCR CDR3, the HTBI primer set was used together with the Qiagen OneStep RT-PCR kit. Libraries were constructed in a second round of multiplex PCR, after which size selection and purification were performed. Paired-end sequencing of the libraries was performed with 100 bp reads on an Illumina HiSeq2000. For the original study's pipeline: Raw data were processed with SOAPnuke, discarding reads with adapters, uncalled bases, mean Phred below 15, or no exact constant-primer or identifier match. High-quality paired reads were merged using COPE v1.2.5, and each unique nucleotide sequence was defined as a clonotype. MiTCR v1.1 was used to align the clonotypes against IMGT TRBV, TRBD and TRBJ reference segments. Only V-J combinations with frequency above 0.0001, covering 99% to 99.2% of repertoires, were analysed. The TCS score was defined as F50 (clonal expansion) divided by E x V (chaos), with BLOSUM62-based TCRdist calculated between CDR3 peptides within each V-J. Welch's t-statistics and random forest reduced around 520 V-J features to 13, which were used in a naive Bayes classifier (R e1071). TCRdb reprocessed the public reads (quality trimming at Q25 with fastp, clone calling with MiXCR) and kept in-frame beta chains. Here each entry gathers all rows of one CDR3 protein and keeps the most common genes and DNA. These V and J calls derive from TCRdb rather than the authors' analysis. In this sample the table shows some 770,000 distinct CDR3 sequences, about a sixth of which occur a single time. The ten largest account for approximately 8% of the sample.

The junction shows trimming of 1 base on V and 5 bases on J, and the gene matches do not reach 5 bases of it. Measured from the cysteine to the phenylalanine, the CDR3 is 14 residues long. The DNA shown is the 42-base CDR3, in frame from base 1. For CDR1 and CDR2, the germline V gene lists SGDLS and YYNGEE. The record originates from a study of T cells in Graves' hyperthyroidism and ophthalmopathy (dated by TCRdb to about 2019). About the full investigation: Peripheral blood samples were taken at initial diagnosis, before any treatment was given. TCR V-J signatures able to tell the groups apart were searched for in a discovery cohort of some 100 patients, of whom over 40 had Graves' ophthalmopathy and 55 to 60 had stable Graves' hyperthyroidism. An independent validation cohort of 18 to 20 hyperthyroidism patients and approximately 16 patients who later progressed to ophthalmopathy tested prospective prediction of ophthalmopathy. The approximately 90 discovery patients were randomly split 7:3 into training and test sets. Thyroid tissue and blood T-cell repertoires from roughly 6 Graves' hyperthyroidism patients were also compared in the study. After sampling, hyperthyroidism patients received methimazole starting at 30 mg daily, and ophthalmopathy patients received high-dose intravenous methylprednisolone. The paper describes TCR Vbeta CDR3 sequencing of around 130 peripheral blood samples, made up of under 50 ophthalmopathy patients, roughly 72 hyperthyroidism patients and roughly 17 progressor patients.

Paper-wide results and their limitations: Most expanded thyroid clonotypes (frequency above 0.001) were also found in blood, which suggests that blood repertoires may mirror thyroid immune responses. No statistical method was used to fix the sample size in advance, and group allocation was not hidden from the investigators. A model built on a 13 V-J signature distinguished ophthalmopathy from stable hyperthyroidism, reaching 85% to 90% sensitivity and about 81% specificity in cross-validation and 80%/75% in testing. During validation, the model predicted progression to ophthalmopathy a median of around six months ahead of onset, with more than 60% sensitivity and about 72% specificity.

Stable Graves' hyperthyroidism was defined as the absence of progression to ophthalmopathy over 18 months of follow-up. Hyperthyroidism patients were newly diagnosed, with disease duration under 2 months, and aged 18 to 65 years. Any patient with an uncontrolled infection, another autoimmune disease, pregnancy or lactation was excluded. Clinical symptoms, serum thyroxine and TRAb, thyroid ultrasound, and orbital computed tomography formed the basis for the diagnoses. PBMCs were separated from roughly 10 ml of fresh peripheral blood using Ficoll-Paque density gradient centrifugation. Total RNA was extracted with Trizol reagent, and quality was checked on an Agilent 2100 Bioanalyzer.

The chain employs TRBV9 and TRBJ2-7, with 8 bases in between that match TRBD1. This TCR derives from a young man with Graves' hyperthyroidism. The sample was blood. The DNA sequence follows: TGTGCCAGCAGCGTACAGGGGGCTTCGGACGAGCAGTACTTC. Its protein product is CASSVQGASDEQYF.